The clone carrying this T cell receptor (beta chain) was observed a handful of times. The sample comes from a study of T-cell reconstitution after alpha-beta-depleted transplantation in children. Trimming shortened V by 6 bases and J by 5 bases, and 20 bases separated the two germline ends. Looked up from germline, CDR1 is SGHDT and CDR2 is YYEEEE. This CDR3 region has 16 residues. It was with unique molecular identifiers that the TCRbeta library was prepared. TCRdb itself ran the PCR reads through MiXCR, one entry per CDR3 protein. The data show hundreds of thousands of distinct CDR3 sequences, with roughly 17% seen just once and 0.85% to 1.3% held by the top ten.

The origin of this receptor is a human donor who donated a stem cell graft to a child with acute myeloid leukemia. The source was PBMCs from the stem cell graft donor, collected from the stem cell graft. This chain links TRBV5-6 with TRBJ1-4, with D possibly matching TRBD1 (5 bases). As DNA, the CDR3 is TGTGCCAGCACCCTATGGGAGGGGCCCCGCAATGAAAAACTGTTTTTT. It is translated as CASTLWEGPRNEKLFF.